Below, one TCR beta chain is given with its context. The data were taken from a study of blood T cell repertoires in COVID-19. The method was immunoSEQ multiplex PCR; TCRdb's version includes in-frame clones alone and lacks a portion of them. The table includes 40,000 to 60,000 clones, 70% to 85% detected once. CDR1 is SGDLS, CDR2 YYNGEE, per germline. V was pared by 3 bases and J by 5 bases, with 20 bases between. The CDR3 covers 17 residues. The chain is built from TRBV9 and TRBJ1-4; TRBD1 might be the D (6 bases). The sequenced sample consisted of peripheral blood. This TCR came from a man aged 50-59 years with active COVID-19. CDR3 protein: CASSAGNTGSLNEKLFF. The CDR3 nucleotides read TGTGCCAGCAGCGCCGGAAACACAGGGTCCTTAAATGAAAAACTGTTTTTT.